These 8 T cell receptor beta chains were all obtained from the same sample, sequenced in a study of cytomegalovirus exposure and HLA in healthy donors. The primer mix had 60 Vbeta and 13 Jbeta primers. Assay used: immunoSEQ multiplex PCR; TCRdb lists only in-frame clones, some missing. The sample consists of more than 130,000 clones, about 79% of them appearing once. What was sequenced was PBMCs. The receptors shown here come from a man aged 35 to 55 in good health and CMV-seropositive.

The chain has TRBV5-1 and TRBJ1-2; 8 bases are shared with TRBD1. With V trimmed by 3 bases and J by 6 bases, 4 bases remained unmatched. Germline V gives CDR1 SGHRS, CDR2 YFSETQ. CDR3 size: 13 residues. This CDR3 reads CASSSQGVNGYTF. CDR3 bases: TGCGCCAGCAGCTCACAGGGGGTCAATGGCTACACCTTC. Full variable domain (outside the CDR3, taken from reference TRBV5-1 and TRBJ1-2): KAGVTQTPRYLIKTRGQQVTLSCSPISGHRSVSWYQQTPGQGLQFLFEYFSETQRNKGNFPGRFSGRQFSNSRSEMNVSTLELGDSALYLCASSSQGVNGYTFGSGTRLTVV.

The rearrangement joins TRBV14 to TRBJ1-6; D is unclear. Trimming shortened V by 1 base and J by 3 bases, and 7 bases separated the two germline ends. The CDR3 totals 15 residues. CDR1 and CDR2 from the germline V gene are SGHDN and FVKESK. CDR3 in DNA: TGTGCCAGCAGCCAAGCGACATACTATAATTCACCCCTCCACTTT. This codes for CASSQATYYNSPLHF.

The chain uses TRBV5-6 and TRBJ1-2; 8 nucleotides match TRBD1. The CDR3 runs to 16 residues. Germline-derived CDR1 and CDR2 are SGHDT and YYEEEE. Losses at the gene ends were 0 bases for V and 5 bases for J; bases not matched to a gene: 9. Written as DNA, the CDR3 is TGTGCCAGCAGCTTGGAGAGAAGGACAGGGCGGTATGGCTACACCTTC. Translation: CASSLERRTGRYGYTF.

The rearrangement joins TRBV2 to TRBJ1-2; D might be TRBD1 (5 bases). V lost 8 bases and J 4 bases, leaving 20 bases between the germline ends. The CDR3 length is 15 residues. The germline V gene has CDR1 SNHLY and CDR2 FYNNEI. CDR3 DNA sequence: TGTGCCAGCCTGAGGACACATACCCTTTCCTATGGCTACACCTTC. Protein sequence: CASLRTHTLSYGYTF.

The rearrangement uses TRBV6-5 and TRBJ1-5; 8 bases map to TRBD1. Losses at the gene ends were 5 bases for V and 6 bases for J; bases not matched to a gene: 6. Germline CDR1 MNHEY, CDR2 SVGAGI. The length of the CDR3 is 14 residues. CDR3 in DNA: TGTGCCAGCAGTGTACAGGGGGAAAGTCAGCCCCAGCATTTT. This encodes CASSVQGESQPQHF.

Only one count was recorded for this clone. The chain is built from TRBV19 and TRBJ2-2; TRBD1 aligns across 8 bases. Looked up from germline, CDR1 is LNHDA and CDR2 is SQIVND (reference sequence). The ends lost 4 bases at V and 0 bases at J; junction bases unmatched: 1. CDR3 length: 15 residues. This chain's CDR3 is CASSRTGTNTGELFF. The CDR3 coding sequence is TGTGCCAGTAGTAGGACAGGGACGAACACCGGGGAGCTGTTTTTT.

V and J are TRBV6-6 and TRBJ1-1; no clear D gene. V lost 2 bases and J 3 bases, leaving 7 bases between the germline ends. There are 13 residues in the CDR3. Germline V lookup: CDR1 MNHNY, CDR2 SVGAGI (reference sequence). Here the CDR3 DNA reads TGTGCCAGCAGTTACGACGGGGACACTGAAGCTTTCTTT. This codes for CASSYDGDTEAFF.

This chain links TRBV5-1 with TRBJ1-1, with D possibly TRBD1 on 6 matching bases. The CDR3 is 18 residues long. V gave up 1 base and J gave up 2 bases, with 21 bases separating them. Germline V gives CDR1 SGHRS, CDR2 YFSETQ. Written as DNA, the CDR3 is TGCGCCAGCAGCTTGCCGGGGGGGGTAGGGGGGAGAAACACTGAAGCTTTCTTT. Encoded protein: CASSLPGGVGGRNTEAFF.